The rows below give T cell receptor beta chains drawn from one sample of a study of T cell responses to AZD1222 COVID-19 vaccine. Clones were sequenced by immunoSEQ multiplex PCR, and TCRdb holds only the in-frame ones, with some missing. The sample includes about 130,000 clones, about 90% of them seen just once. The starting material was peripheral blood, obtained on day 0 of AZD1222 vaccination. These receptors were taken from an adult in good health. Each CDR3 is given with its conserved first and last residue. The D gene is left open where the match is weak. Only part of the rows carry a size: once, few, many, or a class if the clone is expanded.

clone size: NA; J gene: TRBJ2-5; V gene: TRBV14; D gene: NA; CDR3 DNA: TGTGCCAGCAGCCAAGGACTTTTTGGGACGGAAAAAGAGACCCAGTACTTC; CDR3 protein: CASSQGLFGTEKETQYF
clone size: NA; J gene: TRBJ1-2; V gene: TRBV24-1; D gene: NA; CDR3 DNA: TGTGCCACCAGTGATTTGCGTCCAGGGAGTATAGCTAACTATGGCTACACCTTC; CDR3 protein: CATSDLRPGSIANYGYTF
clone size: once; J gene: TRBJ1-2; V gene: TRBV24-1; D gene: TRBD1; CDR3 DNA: TGTGCCACCAGTGATTTAACGGACAGGGGTTACGCTTATGGCTACACCTTC; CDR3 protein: CATSDLTDRGYAYGYTF
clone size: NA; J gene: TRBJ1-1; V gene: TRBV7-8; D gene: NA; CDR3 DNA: TGTGCCAGCAGCTTAATGCGGAGACAAGCTTTCTTT; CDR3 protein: CASSLMRRQAFF
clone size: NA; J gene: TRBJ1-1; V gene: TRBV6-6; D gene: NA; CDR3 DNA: TGTGCCAGCAGTTACTCGTCTGGGAGGGACACTGAAGCTTTCTTT; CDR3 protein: CASSYSSGRDTEAFF
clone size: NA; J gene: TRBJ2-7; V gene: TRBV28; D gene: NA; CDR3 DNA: TGTGCCAGCAGTTTTTCCTCCTACGAGCAGTACTTC; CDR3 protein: CASSFSSYEQYF
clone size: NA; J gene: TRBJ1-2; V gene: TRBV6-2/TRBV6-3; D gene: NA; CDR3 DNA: TGTGCCAGCAGCCTTAGGGACACCTGGAATCCCTATGGCTACACCTTC; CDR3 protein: CASSLRDTWNPYGYTF
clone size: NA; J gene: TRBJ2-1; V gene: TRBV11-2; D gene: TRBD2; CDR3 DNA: TGTGCCAGCAGCCCTATTAGCGGGACGTACAATGAGCAGTTCTTC; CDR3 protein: CASSPISGTYNEQFF
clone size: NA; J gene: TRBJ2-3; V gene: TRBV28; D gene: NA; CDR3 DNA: TGTGCCAGCAGTTTAACTGGAGGTGGCACAGATACGCAGTATTTT; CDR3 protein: CASSLTGGGTDTQYF
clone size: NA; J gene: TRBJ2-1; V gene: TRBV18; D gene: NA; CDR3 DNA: TGTGCCAGCTCACCCCCGACTAACCACAATGAGCAGTTCTTC; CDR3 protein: CASSPPTNHNEQFF
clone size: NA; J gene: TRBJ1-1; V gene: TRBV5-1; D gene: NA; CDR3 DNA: TGCGCCAGCAGACTCGGAGCCGGGGGGCAAGGGAACACTGAAGCTTTCTTT; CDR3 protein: CASRLGAGGQGNTEAFF
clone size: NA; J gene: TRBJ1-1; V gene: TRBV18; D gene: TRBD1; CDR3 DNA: TGTGCCAGCTCAGAATTACCGGGACAGGGCAGCACTGAAGCTTTCTTT; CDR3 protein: CASSELPGQGSTEAFF
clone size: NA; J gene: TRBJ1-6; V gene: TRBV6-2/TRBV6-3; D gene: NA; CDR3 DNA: TGTGCCAGCAGTCCCACAGGGAATAATTCACCCCTCCACTTT; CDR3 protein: CASSPTGNNSPLHF
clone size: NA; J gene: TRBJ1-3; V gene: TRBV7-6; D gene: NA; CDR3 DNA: TGTGCCAGCAGCCGATCGACAGGCTCTGGAAACACCATATATTTT; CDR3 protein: CASSRSTGSGNTIYF
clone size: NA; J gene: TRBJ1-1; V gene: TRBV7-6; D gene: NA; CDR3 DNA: TGTGCCAGCAGCTTAGGGACGGCCATGAACACTGAAGCTTTCTTT; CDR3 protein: CASSLGTAMNTEAFF
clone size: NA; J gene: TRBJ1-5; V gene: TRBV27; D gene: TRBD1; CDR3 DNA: TGTGCCAGCAGTTCGCGGAGGTCCCTAGGGGGCGGTGGACAGCCCCAGCATTTT; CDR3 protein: CASSSRRSLGGGGQPQHF
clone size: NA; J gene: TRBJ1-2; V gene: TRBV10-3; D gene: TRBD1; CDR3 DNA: TGTGCCATCAGTAGGGACAGCTATGGCTACACCTTC; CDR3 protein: CAISRDSYGYTF
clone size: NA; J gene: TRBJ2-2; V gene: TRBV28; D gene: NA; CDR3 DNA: TGTGCCAGCAGTTCCGGACAGAGGAACACCGGGGAGCTGTTTTTT; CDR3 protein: CASSSGQRNTGELFF
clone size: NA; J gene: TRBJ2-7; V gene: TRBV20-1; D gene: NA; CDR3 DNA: TGCAGTGCTAGTCTGAGGACAGCCTCCTACGAGCAGTACTTC; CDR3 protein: CSASLRTASYEQYF
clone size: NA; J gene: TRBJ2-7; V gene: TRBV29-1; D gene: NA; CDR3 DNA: TGCAGCGTCGAAGCGGAGGACCGAAGCTCCTACGAGCAGTACTTC; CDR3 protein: CSVEAEDRSSYEQYF
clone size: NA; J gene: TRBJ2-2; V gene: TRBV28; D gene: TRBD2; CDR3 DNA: TGTGCCAGCAGAAGACACCTCCGGACTAGCGGGTTGAACACCGGGGAGCTGTTTTTT; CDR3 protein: CASRRHLRTSGLNTGELFF
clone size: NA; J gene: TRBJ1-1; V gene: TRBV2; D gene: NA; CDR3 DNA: TGTGCCAGCACCCTTGGCACGGGCACTGAAGCTTTCTTT; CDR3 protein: CASTLGTGTEAFF
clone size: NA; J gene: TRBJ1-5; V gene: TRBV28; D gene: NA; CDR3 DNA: TGTGCCAGCAGTCCGACCCTCGGGCTCGCTGGGAATCAGCCCCAGCATTTT; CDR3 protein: CASSPTLGLAGNQPQHF
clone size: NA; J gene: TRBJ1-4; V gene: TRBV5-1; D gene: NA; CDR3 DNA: TGCGCCAGCAGCTACAAACAGGCTACGGGGTCGTCTAATGAAAAACTGTTTTTT; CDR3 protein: CASSYKQATGSSNEKLFF
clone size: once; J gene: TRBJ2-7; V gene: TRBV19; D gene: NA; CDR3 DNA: TGTGCCAGTAGTACCGGGCAGCCTGCATCCTACGAGCAGTACTTC; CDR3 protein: CASSTGQPASYEQYF
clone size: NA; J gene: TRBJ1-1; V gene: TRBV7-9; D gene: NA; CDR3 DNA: TGTGCCAGCAGCTCTCAGGCAGTAAAGGTGGCTGAAGCTTTCTTT; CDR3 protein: CASSSQAVKVAEAFF
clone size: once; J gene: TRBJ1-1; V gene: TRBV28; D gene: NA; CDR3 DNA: TGTGCCAGCAGTGGCCGAAAGCGGGACGAGGGTTTCATGAACACTGAAGCTTTCTTT; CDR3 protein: CASSGRKRDEGFMNTEAFF
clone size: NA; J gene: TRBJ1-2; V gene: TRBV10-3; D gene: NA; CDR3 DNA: TGTGCCATCAGTGAACAGAGTCATGGCTACACCTTC; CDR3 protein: CAISEQSHGYTF
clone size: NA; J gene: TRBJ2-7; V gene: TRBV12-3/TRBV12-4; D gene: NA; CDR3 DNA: TGTGCCAGTGGAGGGGGTTCCTACGAGCAGTACTTC; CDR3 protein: CASGGGSYEQYF
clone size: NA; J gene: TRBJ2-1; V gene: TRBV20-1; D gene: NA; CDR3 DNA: TGCAGTGCTAGTAATAGGTTCTTC; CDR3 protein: CSASNRFF
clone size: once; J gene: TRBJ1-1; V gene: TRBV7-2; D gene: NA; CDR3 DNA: TGTGCCAGCAGCACCCCAGGACAGTATCGGGACACTGAAGCTTTCTTT; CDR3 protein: CASSTPGQYRDTEAFF
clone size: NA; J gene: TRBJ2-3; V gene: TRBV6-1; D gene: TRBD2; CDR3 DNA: TGTGCCAGCAGTGAAATACTAGCGGGAGGCACAGATACGCAGTATTTT; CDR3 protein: CASSEILAGGTDTQYF
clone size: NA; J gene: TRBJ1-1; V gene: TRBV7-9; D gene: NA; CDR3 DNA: TGTGCCAGCAGCTTAGGTCCGGATTCGAGGACTGAAGCTTTCTTT; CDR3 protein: CASSLGPDSRTEAFF
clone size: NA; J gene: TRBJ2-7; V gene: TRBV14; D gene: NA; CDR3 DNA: TGTGCCAGCAGCCAAGGGCGGAACCCCTACTACGAGCAGTACTTC; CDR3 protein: CASSQGRNPYYEQYF
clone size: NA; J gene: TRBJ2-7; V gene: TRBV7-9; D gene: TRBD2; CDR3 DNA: TGTGCCAGCAACAGGGGACTAGCTCCATCGGAAGAGCAGTACTTC; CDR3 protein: CASNRGLAPSEEQYF
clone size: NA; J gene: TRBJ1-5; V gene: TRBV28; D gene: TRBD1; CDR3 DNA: TGTGCCAGCAGCGAGGGACAGCACAATCAGCCCCAGCATTTT; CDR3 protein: CASSEGQHNQPQHF
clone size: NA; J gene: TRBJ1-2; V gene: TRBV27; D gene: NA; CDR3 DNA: TGTGCCAGCAGTTTATCTTACGGGGGGGAACGGGGCTACACCTTC; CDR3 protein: CASSLSYGGERGYTF
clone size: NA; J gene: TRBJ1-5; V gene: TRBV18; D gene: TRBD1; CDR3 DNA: TGTGCCAGCTCAACGGACGGGACAGATAATCAGCCCCAGCATTTT; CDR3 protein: CASSTDGTDNQPQHF
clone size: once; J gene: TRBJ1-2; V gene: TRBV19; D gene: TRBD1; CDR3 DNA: TGTGCCAGTAGTACTACCGGGACAGGCATCAAAAGTTATGGCTACACCTTC; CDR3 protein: CASSTTGTGIKSYGYTF
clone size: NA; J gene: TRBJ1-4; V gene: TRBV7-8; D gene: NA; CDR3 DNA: TGTGCCAGCAGGGGAGGCGGGCGTGAAAAACTGTTTTTT; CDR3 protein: CASRGGGREKLFF
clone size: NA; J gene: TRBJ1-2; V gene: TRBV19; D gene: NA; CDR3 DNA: TGTGCCAGTAGTAAGTTCGTGGAAGGGGGCTACACCTTC; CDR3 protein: CASSKFVEGGYTF
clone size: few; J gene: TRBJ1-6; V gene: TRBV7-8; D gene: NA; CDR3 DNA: TGTGCCAGCAGCTTTCACTACGGCCGGAACACAAATTCACCCCTCCACTTT; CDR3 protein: CASSFHYGRNTNSPLHF
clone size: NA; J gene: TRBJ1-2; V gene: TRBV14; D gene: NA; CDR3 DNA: TGTGCCAGCAGCCCTCGGAGCTTACGGGGCCAAACGCCAGCTAACTATGGCTACACCTTC; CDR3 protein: CASSPRSLRGQTPANYGYTF
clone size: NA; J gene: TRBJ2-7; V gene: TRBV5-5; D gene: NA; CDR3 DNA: TGTGCCAGCAGCTTGGCCACCAGGCCCTACTCCTACGAGCAGTACTTC; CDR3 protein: CASSLATRPYSYEQYF
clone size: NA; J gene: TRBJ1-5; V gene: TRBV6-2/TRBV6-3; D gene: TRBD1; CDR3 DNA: TGTGCCAGCAGTAGAGGGACAGAGAATCAGCCCCAGCATTTT; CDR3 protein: CASSRGTENQPQHF
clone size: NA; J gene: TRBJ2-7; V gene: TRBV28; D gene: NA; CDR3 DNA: TGTGCCAGCAGTTTGCCCCAGCGGCTCGAGCAGTACTTC; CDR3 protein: CASSLPQRLEQYF
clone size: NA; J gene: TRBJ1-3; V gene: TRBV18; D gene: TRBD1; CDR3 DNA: TGTGCCAGCTCGGGCGGACAGGGCAACTCTGGAAACACCATATATTTT; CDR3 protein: CASSGGQGNSGNTIYF
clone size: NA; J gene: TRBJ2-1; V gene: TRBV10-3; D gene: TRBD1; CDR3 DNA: TGTGCCATCCAGGGACAGCTAGGGAACAATGAGCAGTTCTTC; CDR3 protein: CAIQGQLGNNEQFF